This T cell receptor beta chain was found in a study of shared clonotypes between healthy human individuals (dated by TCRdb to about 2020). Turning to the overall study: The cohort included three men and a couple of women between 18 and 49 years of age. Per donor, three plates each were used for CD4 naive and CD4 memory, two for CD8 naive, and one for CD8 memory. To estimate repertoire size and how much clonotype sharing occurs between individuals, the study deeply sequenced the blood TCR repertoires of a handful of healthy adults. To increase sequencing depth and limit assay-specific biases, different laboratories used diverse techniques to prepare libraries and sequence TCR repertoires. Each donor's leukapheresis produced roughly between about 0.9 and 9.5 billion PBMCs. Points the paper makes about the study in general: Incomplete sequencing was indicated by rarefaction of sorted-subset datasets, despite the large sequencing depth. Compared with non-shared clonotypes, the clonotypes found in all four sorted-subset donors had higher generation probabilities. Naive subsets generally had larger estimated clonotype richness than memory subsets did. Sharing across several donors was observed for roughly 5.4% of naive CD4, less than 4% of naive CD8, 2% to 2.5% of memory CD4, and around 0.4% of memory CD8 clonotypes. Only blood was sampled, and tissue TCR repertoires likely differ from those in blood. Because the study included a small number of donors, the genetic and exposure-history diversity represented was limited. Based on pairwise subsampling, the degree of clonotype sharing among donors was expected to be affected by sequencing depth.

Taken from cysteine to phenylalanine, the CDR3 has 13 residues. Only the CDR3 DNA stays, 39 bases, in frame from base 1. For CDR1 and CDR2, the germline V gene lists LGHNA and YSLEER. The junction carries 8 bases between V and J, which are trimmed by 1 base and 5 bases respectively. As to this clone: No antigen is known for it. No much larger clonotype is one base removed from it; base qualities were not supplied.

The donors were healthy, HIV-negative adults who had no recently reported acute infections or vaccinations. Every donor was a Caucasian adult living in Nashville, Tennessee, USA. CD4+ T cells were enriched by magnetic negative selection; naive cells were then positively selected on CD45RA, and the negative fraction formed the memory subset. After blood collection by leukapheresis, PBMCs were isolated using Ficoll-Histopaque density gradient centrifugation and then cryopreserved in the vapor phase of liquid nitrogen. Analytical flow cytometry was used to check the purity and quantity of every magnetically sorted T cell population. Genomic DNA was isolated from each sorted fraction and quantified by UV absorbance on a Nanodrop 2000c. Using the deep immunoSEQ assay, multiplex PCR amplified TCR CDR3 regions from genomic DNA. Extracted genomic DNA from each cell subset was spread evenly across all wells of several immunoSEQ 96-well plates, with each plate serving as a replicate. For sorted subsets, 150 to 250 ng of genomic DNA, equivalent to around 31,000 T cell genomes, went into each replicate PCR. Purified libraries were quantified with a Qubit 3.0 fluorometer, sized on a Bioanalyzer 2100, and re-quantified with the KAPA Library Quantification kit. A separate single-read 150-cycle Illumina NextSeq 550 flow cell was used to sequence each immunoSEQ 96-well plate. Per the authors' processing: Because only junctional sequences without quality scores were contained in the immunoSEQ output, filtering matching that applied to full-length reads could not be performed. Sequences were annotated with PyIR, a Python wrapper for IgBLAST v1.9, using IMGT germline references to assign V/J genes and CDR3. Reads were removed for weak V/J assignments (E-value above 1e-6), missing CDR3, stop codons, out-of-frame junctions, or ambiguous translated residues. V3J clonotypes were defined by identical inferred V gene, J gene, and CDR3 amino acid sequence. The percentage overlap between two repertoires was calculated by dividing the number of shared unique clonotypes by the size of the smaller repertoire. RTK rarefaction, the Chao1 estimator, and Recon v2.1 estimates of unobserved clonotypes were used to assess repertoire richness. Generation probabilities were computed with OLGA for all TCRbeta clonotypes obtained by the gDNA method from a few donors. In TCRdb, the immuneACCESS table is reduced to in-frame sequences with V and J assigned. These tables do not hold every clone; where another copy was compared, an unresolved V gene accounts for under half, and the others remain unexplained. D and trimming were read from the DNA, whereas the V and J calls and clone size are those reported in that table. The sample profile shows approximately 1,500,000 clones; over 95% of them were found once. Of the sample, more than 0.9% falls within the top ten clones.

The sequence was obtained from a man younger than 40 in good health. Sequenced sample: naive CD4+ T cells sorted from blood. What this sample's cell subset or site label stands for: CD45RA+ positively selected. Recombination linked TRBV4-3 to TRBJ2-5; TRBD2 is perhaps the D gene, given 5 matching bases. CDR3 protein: CASSQAASETQYF. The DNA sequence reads TGCGCCAGCAGCCAAGCGGCTAGCGAGACCCAGTACTTC.